These 16 T cell receptor beta chains share one sample of origin, sequenced in a study of monozygotic twins with inflammatory bowel disease. TCRdb re-analyzed the 5' RACE reads; it lists each CDR3 protein once, without DNA. In total, the table holds about 150,000 distinct CDR3 sequences. Input material: blood. Receptors originate from a human donor with ulcerative colitis or Crohn's disease, or a healthy co-twin of an affected twin (not recorded which).

The rearrangement uses TRBV7-2 and TRBJ2-1; absent DNA, TCRdb's TRBD1 call cannot be checked. Germline CDR1 is SGHTA and CDR2 is FQGNSA. The CDR3 sequence is 16 residues long. The CDR3: CASSLRGTSTYNEQFF.

CDR3 residues: CASSLDRARQPQHF. The genes are TRBV27 and TRBJ1-5; TCRdb reports TRBD1, a call that lacks DNA to check it against. This CDR3 is 14 amino acids long. Germline lookup yields CDR1 MNHEY and CDR2 SMNVEV (reference sequence).

The gene calls are TRBV25-1 and TRBJ1-1. The CDR3 totals 12 residues. Germline CDR1 and CDR2: MGHDK and SYGVNS. CDR3 in amino acids: CASNHQAGAAFF.

The genes are TRBV12-3 or TRBV12-4 and TRBJ1-1; the D gene TCRdb calls, TRBD1, cannot be checked with no DNA. The CDR3 has 14 residues. The chain's CDR3 is CASSRTGGSTEAFF.

The J gene is TRBJ1-2, the V gene TRBV5-1; the D gene TCRdb calls, TRBD1, cannot be checked with no DNA. CDR3 length equals 14 residues. Looked up from germline, CDR1 is SGHRS and CDR2 is YFSETQ. CDR3: CASSSRTGPIGYTF.

The V call is TRBV10-3, the J call TRBJ2-1; TCRdb selects TRBD2, and the lack of DNA leaves this call unchecked. The CDR3 totals 13 residues. Germline V gives CDR1 ENHRY, CDR2 SYGVKD. CDR3 region: CAADAGIYNEQFF.

The chain has TRBV20-1 and TRBJ1-1; TCRdb's D gene call, TRBD1, goes unchecked for lack of DNA. The length of the CDR3 is 14 residues. Germline V CDR1 and CDR2: DFQATT, SNEGSKA (reference sequence). The CDR3 sequence is CSARALARDSEAFF.

V is TRBV6-1 and J is TRBJ2-5; the TCRdb call, TRBD1, lacks DNA for checking. Germline values: CDR1 MNHNS, CDR2 SASEGT. CDR3 size: 14 residues. The CDR3 loop is CASTGQGSQETQYF.

The rearrangement links TRBV6-2 or TRBV6-3 to TRBJ1-2. CDR1 MNHEY and CDR2 SVGEGT come from the germline V gene. The CDR3 runs 14 residues. This chain's CDR3 is CASSYSSRAPGYTF.

This chain joins TRBV20-1 and TRBJ2-2. Germline CDR1 reads DFQATT; CDR2 reads SNEGSKA (reference sequence). The CDR3 runs to 13 residues. The CDR3 reads CRARGSSTGELFF.

CDR3 sequence reads: CAISRGQGLAGAQETQYF. The genes are TRBV10-3 and TRBJ2-5; TCRdb's D call of TRBD2 is untestable without DNA. Germline CDR1 is ENHRY and CDR2 is SYGVKD. The CDR3 length is 18 residues.

The chain carries TRBV30 and TRBJ1-2. The CDR3 totals 13 residues. Germline CDR1 GTSNPN, CDR2 SVGIG (reference sequence). CDR3 protein: CAWSPSTYYGYTF.

The chain combines TRBV15 with TRBJ1-2. Germline V gives CDR1 LNHNV, CDR2 YYDKDF (reference sequence). CDR3 length equals 13 residues. This chain's CDR3 is CATSNDNLYGYTF.

V gene TRBV7-9 combines with J gene TRBJ2-5; TCRdb's D gene call, TRBD1, goes unchecked for lack of DNA. The germline CDR1 and CDR2 sequences are SEHNR and FQNEAQ (reference sequence). The CDR3 is 16 amino acids. The CDR3 is CASTLQAGQFKETQYF.

The chain uses TRBV5-1 and TRBJ1-1. The CDR3 consists of 17 residues. Germline V gene sequence: CDR1 SGHRS, CDR2 YFSETQ. CDR3 protein: CASSWVVAGGSATEAFF. Complete variable domain (other parts from reference TRBV5-1 and TRBJ1-1): KAGVTQTPRYLIKTRGQQVTLSCSPISGHRSVSWYQQTPGQGLQFLFEYFSETQRNKGNFPGRFSGRQFSNSRSEMNVSTLELGDSALYLCASSWVVAGGSATEAFFGQGTRLTVV.

The chain links TRBV6-2 or TRBV6-3 to TRBJ1-5; TCRdb names TRBD1, which stays unverified in the absence of DNA. The CDR3 is made up of 15 amino acids. Germline lookup yields CDR1 MNHEY and CDR2 SVGEGT. The chain's CDR3 is CASSPRDRVNQPQHF.